Here is one T cell receptor beta chain with its context. The target of this receptor is not known. One base away there is no much larger clone; base qualities are not given. Taken with the paper, the label for time point translates to: cells obtained before transplantation from donor or recipient. CD3+CD4+ and CD3+CD8+ populations were FACS-sorted from unstimulated pre-transplant donor and recipient cells taken from spleen or lymph nodes. Libraries came from the immunoSEQ multiplex PCR assay. In most patients, genomic DNA was isolated using the Qiagen DNeasy Blood and Tissue Kit and sent frozen to Adaptive Biotechnologies for TCR sequencing. Adaptive Biotechnologies carried out high-throughput TCR-beta CDR3 sequencing of genomic DNA for most patients. As for how the authors treated the data: Adaptive's ImmunoSEQ software was the source of the TCR sequencing data for around 20 patients, while a few other patients were processed with MiXCR and VDJtools. To correct CD4 versus CD8 sorting errors, sequences present in both subsets at a frequency ratio below 5:1 were removed. CDR3 nucleotide sequences shared between donor and recipient were removed because the origin of such sequences could not be assigned. At least 2-fold expansion over unstimulated cells and a minimum CFSE-low frequency of 0.002% (template counts) or 0.001% (read counts) were required for clones to be classified as alloreactive. Clones detected in sequenced pre-transplant spleen, lymph node, or MLR CFSE-low populations of the donor or recipient were defined as mappable. The cumulative frequency of alloreactive clones was calculated as a percentage of all sequences, weighted by copy number. Here the immuneACCESS table is served through TCRdb, limited to in-frame sequences with V and J called. Missing clones are a known gap in these copies; in checked studies unresolved V genes cover under half, and the rest lacks a known reason. V and J calls and clone size follow that table, whereas D and trimming were derived from the DNA. Recorded for this sample are more than 40,000 clones; 95% of them occurred a single time. Clones ranked in the top ten supply approximately 0.2% of the sample.

The entry originates in a study of graft-versus-host responses after intestinal transplantation (dated by TCRdb to about 2021). Background on the whole study: The transplants that recipients got were multivisceral, liver-intestinal, or isolated intestinal. Rather than going through the commercial service, samples from a few later patients were sequenced in-house on an Illumina MiSeq and processed with MiXCR. Donor T cell macrochimerism was defined as a peak of at least 4% donor T cells among recipient peripheral blood mononuclear cells. Bulk TCR-beta CDR3 sequencing was used to track graft-versus-host and host-versus-graft alloreactive T cell clones in the graft, circulation and bone marrow after intestinal transplantation. Every recipient was given anti-thymocyte globulin induction, followed by about 3 years of maintenance tacrolimus and steroids. To identify alloreactive clones, pre-transplant mixed lymphocyte reaction products were sequenced and then compared with unstimulated pre-transplant donor and recipient T cells. A cohort of more than 20 intestinal transplant recipients, including one retransplant, was enrolled, and a few patients lacking pretransplant specimens were excluded. Results the study describes overall, beyond this receptor: Conclusions were limited by the relatively low number and heterogeneity of intestinal transplant patients. GvH clones were detected in recipient bone marrow, and some of these GvH clones were observed earlier in ileal mucosa or blood, consistent with an intestinal mucosal origin. Early after transplant, peak levels of circulating GvH clones were associated with declines in HvG clones. High GvH to HvG T cell clonal ratios were observed in the allografts of patients with donor T cell macrochimerism.

CDR1 MNHEY and CDR2 SMNVEV are derived from the germline V gene (reference sequence). The CDR3 holds 14 amino acids from the cysteine to the phenylalanine. Only the CDR3 DNA is retained, 42 bases long and in frame from the first base. V loses 6 bases, J loses 0 bases, and the germline ends lie 9 bases apart. The chain is encoded by TRBV27 joined to TRBJ1-5; the D gene lacks a confident call. The sequencing used unstimulated CD8+ T cells sorted from spleen or lymph node cells, collected before transplant. The receptor comes from a human donor who was the organ donor for an intestinal transplant. The CDR3 protein is CASSLRGSNQPQHF. The sequenced DNA: TGTGCCAGCAGCCTTCGGGGTAGCAATCAGCCCCAGCATTTT.